One sample yielded the 8 T cell receptor beta chains listed below, sequenced in a study of T cells in Graves' hyperthyroidism and ophthalmopathy. Amplification targeted TCR beta CDR3 regions from RNA transcripts. RT-PCR in the first round (using the HTBI primer set) targeted the TCR CDR3. TCRdb passed the multiplex PCR reads through MiXCR, listing each CDR3 protein once. The sample lists around 620,000 distinct CDR3 sequences, about 16% occurring once. The sequenced material came from blood. The source of these receptors is a woman in her 30s with Graves' hyperthyroidism.

A few counts support this clonotype. V usage is TRBV4-1 and J usage is TRBJ2-7; TRBD2 aligns across 8 bases. Germline CDR1 MGHRA, CDR2 YSYEKL. There are 16 residues in the CDR3. The ends lost 3 bases at V and 1 base at J; junction bases unmatched: 8. In DNA form, the CDR3 reads TGCGCCAGCAGCCAGGGTCAGGGACTAGTGTCCTACGAGCAGTACTTC. Its protein product is CASSQGQGLVSYEQYF.

This clonotype was counted many times. The rearrangement links TRBV20-1 to TRBJ2-3, with 9 bases fitting TRBD2. Germline CDR1 DFQATT, CDR2 SNEGSKA (reference sequence). This CDR3 spans 14 amino acids. V lost 4 bases, J lost 4 bases, and 6 bases stayed unmatched. The DNA for the CDR3 is TGCAGTGCTAAGGATAGCGGGGGTGCAGATACGCAGTATTTT. Translated, it gives CSAKDSGGADTQYF.

The chain couples TRBV20-1 to TRBJ1-2, with 7 positions matching TRBD1. Losses at the gene ends were 6 bases for V and 1 base for J; bases not matched to a gene: 2. The CDR3 is 12 residues long. Germline V gene data show CDR1 as DFQATT and CDR2 as SNEGSKA (reference sequence). The CDR3 here is CSAGQFNYGYTF. The CDR3 DNA is TGCAGTGCGGGACAGTTTAACTATGGCTACACCTTC.

In DNA form, the CDR3 reads TGCGCCAGCAGTGGGGGGGACGACTCCTACAATGAGCAGTTCTTC. Protein product: CASSGGDDSYNEQFF. V is TRBV10-2 and J is TRBJ2-1, with a tentative D call TRBD2 (6 bases). CDR1 is WSHSY and CDR2 is SAAADI in the germline V gene. The V end was cut by 4 bases, the J end by 0 bases, with 10 bases between. There are 15 residues in the CDR3.

The table lists this clonotype with many counts. This rearrangement joins TRBV20-1 to TRBJ2-5, with 7 bases lining up with TRBD1. Per germline, CDR1 DFQATT and CDR2 SNEGSKA (reference sequence). This CDR3 is built from 14 residues. V lost 6 bases and J lost 5; bases outside the gene matches: 12. CDR3 region: CSAQPTGKGETQYF. The CDR3 coding sequence is TGCAGTGCCCAGCCGACAGGGAAGGGGGAGACCCAGTACTTC.

V is TRBV7-6 and J is TRBJ2-1; D may be TRBD2 (6 bases). Germline V gene sequence: CDR1 SGHVS, CDR2 FNYEAQ. V was shortened by 3 bases and J by 7 bases, with 10 bases between the two germline ends. This CDR3 region has 13 residues. CDR3 loop: CASSFGGSNEQFF. CDR3 nucleotide sequence: TGTGCCAGCAGCTTCGGAGGGAGTAATGAGCAGTTCTTC.

The CDR3 coding sequence is TGCAGCGTTGAAGATCCTTGGGCGGGGGGCTACACCTTC. It specifies CSVEDPWAGGYTF. The rearrangement uses TRBV29-1 and TRBJ1-2, with D uncertain. V gave up 0 bases and J gave up 8 bases, with 13 bases separating them. Germline V gives CDR1 SQVTM, CDR2 ANQGSEA. The CDR3 length is 13 residues.

This clonotype came up a few times. This CDR3 reads CASTTLSGGGELFF. The CDR3 region has the DNA TGTGCCAGTACCACACTCTCCGGGGGCGGGGAGCTGTTTTTT. The J gene is TRBJ2-2, the V gene TRBV19; D perhaps matches TRBD2 (6 bases). Looked up from germline, CDR1 is LNHDA and CDR2 is SQIVND (reference sequence). The CDR3 spans 14 residues. V lost 7 bases and J 7 bases, leaving 16 bases between the germline ends.